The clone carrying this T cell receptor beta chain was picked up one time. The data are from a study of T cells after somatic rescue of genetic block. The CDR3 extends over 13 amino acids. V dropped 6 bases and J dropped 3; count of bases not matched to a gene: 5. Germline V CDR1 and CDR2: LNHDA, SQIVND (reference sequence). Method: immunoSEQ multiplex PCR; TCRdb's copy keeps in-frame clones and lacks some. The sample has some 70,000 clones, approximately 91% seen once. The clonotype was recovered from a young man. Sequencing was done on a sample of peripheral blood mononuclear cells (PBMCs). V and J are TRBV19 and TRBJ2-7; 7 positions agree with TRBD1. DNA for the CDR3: TGTGCCAGTAGGGCACAGGGGCGCTACGAGCAGTACTTC. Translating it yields CASRAQGRYEQYF.